The clone carrying this T cell receptor (beta chain) occurred many times. Its antigen is unknown. The CDR3 is 15 residues long. V lost 5 bases to trimming and J lost 0 bases, with 11 bases between them. Germline-derived CDR1 and CDR2 are SGHTA and FQGNSA. Each CDR3 protein gets one entry after TCRdb re-called the reads with MiXCR. The sample carries approximately 990,000 distinct CDR3 sequences, about a third recorded once. The sample belongs to a study of T cell repertoires in cytomegalovirus infection. The gene calls are TRBV7-2 and TRBJ2-4; the D is unclear. The TCR was taken from a human donor in good health (CMV status not recorded). Some clones in this sample may be carry-over from other donors' samples. The sample consisted of cultured CD8+ T cells from PBMCs, taken from culture after CMV antigen stimulation. CDR3: CASSPTPVAKNIQYF. The CDR3 nucleotides are TGTGCCAGCAGCCCCACCCCAGTAGCCAAAAACATTCAGTACTTC.